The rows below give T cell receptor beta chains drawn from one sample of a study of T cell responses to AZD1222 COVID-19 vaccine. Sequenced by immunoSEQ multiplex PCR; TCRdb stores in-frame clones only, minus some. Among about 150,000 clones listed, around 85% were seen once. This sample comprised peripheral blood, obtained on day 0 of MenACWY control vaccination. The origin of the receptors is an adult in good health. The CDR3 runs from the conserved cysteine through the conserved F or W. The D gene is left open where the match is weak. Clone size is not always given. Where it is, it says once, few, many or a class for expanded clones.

TGTGCCAGCAGTCTAACTAGCGGGAGTAGGAATGAGCAGTTCTTC,CASSLTSGSRNEQFF,TRBJ2-1,TRBV6-5,TRBD2,NA
TGTGCCAGCAGTGGTAGCGGGGGAACTTCTGAGCAGTTCTTC,CASSGSGGTSEQFF,TRBJ2-1,TRBV6-4,TRBD2,NA
TGTGCCAGCAGCTTCCAGATGAACACTGAAGCTTTCTTT,CASSFQMNTEAFF,TRBJ1-1,TRBV5-6,NA,once
TGTGCCAGCAGCTTGTATGACTCCTCTGGAAACACCATATATTTT,CASSLYDSSGNTIYF,TRBJ1-3,TRBV7-6,NA,NA
TGTGCCAGCACCGGGACTGCTAACGAGCAGTACTTC,CASTGTANEQYF,TRBJ2-7,TRBV2,NA,NA
TGTGCCAGCAGTTACGTAGGGCAGGGGTCCACCGGGGAGCTGTTTTTT,CASSYVGQGSTGELFF,TRBJ2-2,TRBV6-5,NA,NA
TGCAGTGCTAGTGTTAGCCTGCCTGGGGAGCAGTACTTC,CSASVSLPGEQYF,TRBJ2-7,TRBV20-1,NA,NA
TGCGCCAGCAGCCCCATTCCCTCGGACAGTGCGATTGAAGGCTACACCTTC,CASSPIPSDSAIEGYTF,TRBJ1-2,TRBV4-1,NA,NA
TGTGCCAGCAGCTTTATGTTTTTTGGCGGGAGTCCGAAGACCCAGTACTTC,CASSFMFFGGSPKTQYF,TRBJ2-5,TRBV13,TRBD2,NA
TGTGCCAGCAGCTTAGGGGGGGGCTGGGGCACTGAAGCTTTCTTT,CASSLGGGWGTEAFF,TRBJ1-1,TRBV11-3,NA,NA
TGTGCCAGCAGTGAAGCTGGGCTAGGCGAGCAGTACTTC,CASSEAGLGEQYF,TRBJ2-7,TRBV6-1,NA,NA
TGCAGCGTTGAACATCAAGTGGGACGCCTCGTTTTT,CSVEHQVGRLVF,TRBJ1-4,TRBV29-1,NA,NA
TGTGCCAGCAGCCAAGGGGGGGTGGAAAAACTGTTTTTT,CASSQGGVEKLFF,TRBJ1-4,TRBV3-1/TRBV3-2,NA,NA